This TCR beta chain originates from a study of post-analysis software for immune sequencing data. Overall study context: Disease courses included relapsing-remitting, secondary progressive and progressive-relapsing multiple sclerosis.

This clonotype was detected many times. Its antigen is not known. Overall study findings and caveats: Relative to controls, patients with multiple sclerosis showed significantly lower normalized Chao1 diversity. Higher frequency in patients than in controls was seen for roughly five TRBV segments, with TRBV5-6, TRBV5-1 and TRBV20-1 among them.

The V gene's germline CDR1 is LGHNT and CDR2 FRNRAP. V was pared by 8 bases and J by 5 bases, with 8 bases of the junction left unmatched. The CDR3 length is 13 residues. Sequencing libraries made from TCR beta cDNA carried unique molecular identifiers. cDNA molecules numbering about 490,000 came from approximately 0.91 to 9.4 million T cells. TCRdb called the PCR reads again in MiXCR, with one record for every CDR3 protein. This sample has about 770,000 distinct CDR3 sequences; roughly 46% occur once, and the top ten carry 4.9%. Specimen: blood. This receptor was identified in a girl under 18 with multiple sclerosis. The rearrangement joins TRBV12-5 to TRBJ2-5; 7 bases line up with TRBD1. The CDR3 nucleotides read TGTGCTAGTCACCGACAGGGTTATGAGACCCAGTACTTC. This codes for CASHRQGYETQYF.